This T cell receptor (beta chain) was retrieved from a study of cytomegalovirus exposure and HLA in healthy donors. The V gene's germline CDR1 is LNHDA and CDR2 SQIVND (reference sequence). Trimming cost V 5 bases and J 10 bases; bases outside gene matches: 11. This CDR3 has 15 amino acids. Use of 60 Vbeta and 13 Jbeta primers characterized the PCR. Repertoires were generated with immunoSEQ multiplex PCR, while TCRdb's copy carries only in-frame clones and drops some. The table shows a few hundred thousand clones, with 80% occurring only once. The sequencing sample was made of PBMCs. This receptor was identified in a girl aged 2 to 9 in good health and CMV-seronegative. This chain links TRBV19 with TRBJ1-6; 7 bases are shared with TRBD1. The CDR3: CASSSADRAISPLHF. The CDR3 DNA follows: TGTGCCAGTAGTTCGGCCGACAGGGCAATATCACCCCTCCACTTT.